A single sample is the source of the 17 T cell receptor beta chains below, sequenced in a study of response to subunit inactivated influenza vaccine. TCRdb fed the RT-PCR reads into MiXCR, producing one record per CDR3 protein. The sample shows 200,000 to 300,000 distinct CDR3 sequences, 12% of them seen only once. The sample in question was non-naive T cells sorted from PBMCs, obtained 14 to 15 days before vaccination. Receptor source: a man aged 45-65 years who received an inactivated influenza vaccine.

This clonotype was counted a few times. The CDR3 protein is CASSLRWGEQFF. The CDR3 coding sequence is TGTGCCAGCAGCCTTCGGTGGGGGGAGCAGTTCTTC. The chain has TRBV7-2 and TRBJ2-1; possibly TRBD1 or TRBD2 for D (5 bases each). The V end was cut by 5 bases, the J end by 10 bases, with 12 bases between. The CDR3 loop spans 12 amino acids. Per the germline V gene, CDR1 is SGHTA and CDR2 is FQGNSA.

In DNA, the CDR3 is TGTGCCAGCAGTTTCCCATCGACAGTTACAACTAATGAAAAACTGTTTTTT. Translating gives CASSFPSTVTTNEKLFF. V usage is TRBV28 and J usage is TRBJ1-4; possibly TRBD1 for D (5 bases). Trimming shortened V by 3 bases and J by 0 bases, and 14 bases separated the two germline ends. The CDR3 length is 17 residues. Germline CDR1 is MDHEN and CDR2 is SYDVKM.

This clonotype turned up a few times. The chain is built from TRBV6-1 and TRBJ1-6, with TRBD1 matching 8 bases. The CDR3 totals 17 residues. Germline lookup yields CDR1 MNHNS and CDR2 SASEGT. V shed 6 bases, J shed 9 bases, and the junction held 16 bases outside the gene matches. CDR3 nucleotides: TGTGCCAGCAGCACATATTTTAGGACAGGGACTGGTTCACCCCTCCACTTT. Encoded protein: CASSTYFRTGTGSPLHF.

This clonotype was counted ten times or more. The chain combines TRBV7-8 with TRBJ2-2; TRBD1 agrees at 8 bases. V was pared by 5 bases and J by 4 bases, with 3 bases of the junction left unmatched. The CDR3 is 14 residues long. Germline V gives CDR1 SGHVS, CDR2 FQNEAQ. DNA for the CDR3: TGTGCCAGCAGCCAGACAGGGGTCACCGGGGAGCTGTTTTTT. Translating gives CASSQTGVTGELFF.

This clonotype was seen many times. Here the CDR3 reads CASSQLEQGGSGANVLTF. The DNA of the CDR3 is TGCGCCAGCAGCCAGCTCGAACAGGGGGGCTCTGGGGCCAACGTCCTGACTTTC. The gene calls are TRBV4-1 and TRBJ2-6; 8 nucleotides align to TRBD1. Trimming cost V 3 bases and J 0 bases; bases outside gene matches: 7. The CDR3 spans 18 residues. Germline assignment: CDR1 MGHRA and CDR2 YSYEKL.

The chain carries TRBV5-1 and TRBJ2-1, with D possibly TRBD2 on 5 matching bases. The CDR3 has 15 amino acids. CDR1 and CDR2 (germline): SGHRS, YFSETQ. Trimming left V 4 bases short and J 0 bases short, with 11 bases between. CDR3 protein: CASSRVDFSYNEQFF. Written as DNA, the CDR3 is TGCGCCAGCAGCCGCGTGGACTTCTCCTACAATGAGCAGTTCTTC.

This clonotype was seen a few times. The J gene is TRBJ2-1, the V gene TRBV12-3 or TRBV12-4, with D possibly matching TRBD1 (5 bases). The CDR3 spans 12 residues. V was trimmed by 6 bases and J by 10 bases, leaving 13 bases between them. CDR3: CASRARQREQFF. In nucleotides, the CDR3 is TGTGCCAGCAGGGCGAGACAGAGGGAGCAGTTCTTC.

This clonotype was seen a handful of times. The chain joins TRBV28 to TRBJ2-1; D is unclear. V shed 4 bases and J shed 8 bases, with 15 bases lying between them. Germline values: CDR1 MDHEN, CDR2 SYDVKM. The CDR3 has 14 residues. The CDR3 here is CASSSSKVIDEQFF. DNA for the CDR3: TGTGCCAGCAGTTCGAGTAAAGTGATCGATGAGCAGTTCTTC.

This clonotype was counted many times. V is TRBV4-3 and J is TRBJ1-2; 7 nucleotides agree with TRBD1. The CDR3 extends over 17 amino acids. Germline loops: CDR1 LGHNA, CDR2 YSLEER. V gave up 2 bases and J gave up 13 bases; unmatched junction bases: 22. In nucleotides, the CDR3 is TGCGCCAGCAGCCAAACTCGACAGGGTCGACAGGGTGACCTAACCACCTTC. Its translation is CASSQTRQGRQGDLTTF.

This clonotype was counted at least ten times. The chain is built from TRBV20-1 and TRBJ2-1; TRBD2 matches 15 bases. The CDR3 length is 16 residues. V gave up 3 bases and J gave up 6 bases; unmatched junction bases: 6. Germline CDR1 DFQATT, CDR2 SNEGSKA (reference sequence). CDR3 sequence reads: CSASWGLAGGRNEQFF. CDR3 bases: TGCAGTGCTAGTTGGGGACTAGCGGGGGGACGCAATGAGCAGTTCTTC.

The chain is built from TRBV13 and TRBJ2-5; D gene uncertain. The CDR3 extends over 13 amino acids. The germline V and J ends were trimmed by 1 base and 5 bases, with 8 bases remaining between them. The germline gives CDR1 PRHDT, CDR2 FYEKMQ (reference sequence). CDR3 loop: CASSLDTLETQYF. CDR3 in DNA: TGTGCCAGCAGCTTAGATACGTTGGAGACCCAGTACTTC.

This clonotype was found a few times. This rearrangement joins TRBV27 to TRBJ2-6, with 8 bases that match TRBD2. This CDR3 has 21 amino acids. The junction had 16 bases not matched to a gene; V was cut back by 3 bases and J by 0 bases. From germline, CDR1 is MNHEY and CDR2 SMNVEV (reference sequence). CDR3 coding DNA: TGTGCCAGCAGTTTGTGGCATGGAACCGGGGGGGCCCTCTCTGGGGCCAACGTCCTGACTTTC. Translation: CASSLWHGTGGALSGANVLTF.

This clonotype was seen a few times. The genes are TRBV6-2 or TRBV6-3 and TRBJ2-5, with 10 bases lining up with TRBD2. This CDR3 contains 16 residues. With V trimmed by 6 bases and J by 5 bases, 12 bases remained unmatched. Germline CDR1 MNHEY, CDR2 SVGEGT. The CDR3 loop is CASSNDQRGGRETQYF. CDR3 DNA sequence: TGTGCCAGCAGCAACGATCAGCGGGGGGGCCGTGAGACCCAGTACTTC.

The V gene is TRBV20-1, the J gene TRBJ2-7; 7 nucleotides line up with TRBD1. After removal of 7 bases from V and 0 bases from J, the junction contained 9 bases not matched to a gene. The germline CDR1 and CDR2 sequences are DFQATT and SNEGSKA (reference sequence). CDR3 size: 14 residues. The CDR3 protein is CSGEDRLRSYEQYF. The CDR3 DNA is TGCAGTGGAGAGGACAGGTTGCGCTCCTACGAGCAGTACTTC.

The chain joins TRBV28 to TRBJ2-1; TRBD1 matches at 7 bases. Trimming removed 5 bases from V and 3 bases from J; junction bases left unmatched: 7. Germline-derived CDR1 and CDR2 are MDHEN and SYDVKM. This CDR3 region has 15 residues. CDR3 coding DNA: TGTGCCAGCAGTGGCCAGGACAGGTACTACAATGAGCAGTTCTTC. Amino acids: CASSGQDRYYNEQFF.

The chain joins TRBV10-1 to TRBJ2-3; a weak D match, TRBD2 (5 bases). Germline V gene sequence: CDR1 WNHNN, CDR2 SYGVQD (reference sequence). This CDR3 has 16 residues. Trimming left V 4 bases short and J 0 bases short, with 14 bases between. The CDR3 sequence is CASSGRGEPSTDTQYF. Here the CDR3 DNA reads TGCGCCAGCAGTGGCCGGGGAGAACCTAGCACAGATACGCAGTATTTT.

This clonotype was counted at least ten times. The rearrangement uses TRBV6-2 or TRBV6-3 and TRBJ1-6; D call uncertain. This CDR3 region has 15 residues. V lost 2 bases and J 1 base, leaving 6 bases between the germline ends. Germline CDR1 and CDR2: MNHEY and SVGEGT. Here the CDR3 DNA reads TGTGCCAGCAGTTACGTGGAATCCTATAATTCACCCCTCCACTTT. Its protein product is CASSYVESYNSPLHF.